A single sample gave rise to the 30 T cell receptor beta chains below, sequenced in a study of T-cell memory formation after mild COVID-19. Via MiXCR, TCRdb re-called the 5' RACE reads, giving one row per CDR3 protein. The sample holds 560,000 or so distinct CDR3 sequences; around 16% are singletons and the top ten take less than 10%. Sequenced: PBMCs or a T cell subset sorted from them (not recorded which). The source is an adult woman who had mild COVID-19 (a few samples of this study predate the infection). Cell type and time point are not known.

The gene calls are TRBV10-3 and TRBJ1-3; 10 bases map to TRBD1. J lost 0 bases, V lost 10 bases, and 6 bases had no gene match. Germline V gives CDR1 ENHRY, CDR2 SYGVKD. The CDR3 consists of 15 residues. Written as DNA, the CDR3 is TGTGCCACATGGACAGGGGGATACTCTGGAAACACCATATATTTT. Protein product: CATWTGGYSGNTIYF.

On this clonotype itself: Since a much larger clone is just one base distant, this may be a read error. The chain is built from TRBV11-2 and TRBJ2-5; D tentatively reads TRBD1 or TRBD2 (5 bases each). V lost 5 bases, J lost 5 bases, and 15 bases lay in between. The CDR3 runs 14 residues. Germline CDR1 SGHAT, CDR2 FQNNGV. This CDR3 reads CASSHGTPGETQYF. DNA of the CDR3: TGTGCCAGCAGCCACGGGACCCCGGGCGAGACCCAGTACTTC.

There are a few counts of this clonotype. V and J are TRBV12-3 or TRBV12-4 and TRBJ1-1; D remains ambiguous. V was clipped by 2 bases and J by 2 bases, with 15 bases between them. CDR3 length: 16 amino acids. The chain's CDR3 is CASSLQAVVVNTEAFF. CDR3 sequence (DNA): TGTGCCAGCAGTTTACAGGCGGTTGTGGTCAACACTGAAGCTTTCTTT.

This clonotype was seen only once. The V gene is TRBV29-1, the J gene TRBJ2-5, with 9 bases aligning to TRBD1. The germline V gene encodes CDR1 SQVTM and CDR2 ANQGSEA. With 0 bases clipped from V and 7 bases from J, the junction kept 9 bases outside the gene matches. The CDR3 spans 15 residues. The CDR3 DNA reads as TGCAGCGTTGAAGATCGAACAGGGGGCGCGGGGACCCAGTACTTC. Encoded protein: CSVEDRTGGAGTQYF.

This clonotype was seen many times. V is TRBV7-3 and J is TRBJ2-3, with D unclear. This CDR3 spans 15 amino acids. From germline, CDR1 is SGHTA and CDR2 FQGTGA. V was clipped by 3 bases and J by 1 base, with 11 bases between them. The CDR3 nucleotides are TGTGCCAGCAGCTTCTCCTCCGGAGGCACAGATACGCAGTATTTT. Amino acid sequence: CASSFSSGGTDTQYF.

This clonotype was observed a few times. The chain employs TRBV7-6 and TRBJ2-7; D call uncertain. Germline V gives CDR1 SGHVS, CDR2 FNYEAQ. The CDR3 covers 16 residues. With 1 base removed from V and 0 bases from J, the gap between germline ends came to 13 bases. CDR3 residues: CASSLEVGIYSYEQYF. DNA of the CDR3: TGTGCCAGCAGCTTAGAAGTAGGGATCTACTCCTACGAGCAGTACTTC.

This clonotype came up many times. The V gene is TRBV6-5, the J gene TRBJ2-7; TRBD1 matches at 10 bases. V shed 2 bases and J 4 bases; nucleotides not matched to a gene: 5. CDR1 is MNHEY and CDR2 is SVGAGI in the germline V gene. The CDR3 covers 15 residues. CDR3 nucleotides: TGTGCCAGCAGTTACCGGACAGGGGGAAGTTACGAGCAGTACTTC. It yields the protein CASSYRTGGSYEQYF.

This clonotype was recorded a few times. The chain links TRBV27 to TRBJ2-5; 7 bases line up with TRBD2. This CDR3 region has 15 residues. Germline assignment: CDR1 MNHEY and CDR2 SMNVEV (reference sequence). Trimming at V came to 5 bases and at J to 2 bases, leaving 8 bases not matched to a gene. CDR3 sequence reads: CASSEAGLLQETQYF. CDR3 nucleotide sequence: TGTGCCAGCAGTGAAGCGGGACTGCTTCAAGAGACCCAGTACTTC.

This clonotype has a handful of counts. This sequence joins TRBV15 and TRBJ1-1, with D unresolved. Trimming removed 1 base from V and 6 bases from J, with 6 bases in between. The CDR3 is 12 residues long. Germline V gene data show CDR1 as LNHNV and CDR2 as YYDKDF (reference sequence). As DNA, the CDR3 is TGTGCCACCAGCAGAGGACCCCCTGAAGCTTTCTTT. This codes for CATSRGPPEAFF.

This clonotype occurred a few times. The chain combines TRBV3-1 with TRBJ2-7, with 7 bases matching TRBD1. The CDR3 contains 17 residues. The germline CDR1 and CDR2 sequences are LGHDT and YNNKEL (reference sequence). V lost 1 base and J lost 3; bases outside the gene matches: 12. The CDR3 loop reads CASSQATWGTARYEQYF. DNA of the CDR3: TGTGCCAGCAGCCAAGCGACTTGGGGGACAGCCCGCTACGAGCAGTACTTC.

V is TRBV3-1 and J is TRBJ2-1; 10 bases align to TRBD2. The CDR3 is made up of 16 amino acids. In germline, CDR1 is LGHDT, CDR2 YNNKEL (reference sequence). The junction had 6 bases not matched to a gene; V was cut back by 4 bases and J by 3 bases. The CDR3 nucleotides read TGTGCCAGCAGCCGGTTAGCGGGGGGCTTCTACAATGAGCAGTTCTTC. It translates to CASSRLAGGFYNEQFF.

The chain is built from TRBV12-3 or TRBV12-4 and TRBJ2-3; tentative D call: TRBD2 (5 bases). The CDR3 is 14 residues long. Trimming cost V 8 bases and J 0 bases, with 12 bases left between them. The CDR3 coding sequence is TGTGCCAGCCGGGCGGGTCCAAGCACAGATACGCAGTATTTT. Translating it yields CASRAGPSTDTQYF.

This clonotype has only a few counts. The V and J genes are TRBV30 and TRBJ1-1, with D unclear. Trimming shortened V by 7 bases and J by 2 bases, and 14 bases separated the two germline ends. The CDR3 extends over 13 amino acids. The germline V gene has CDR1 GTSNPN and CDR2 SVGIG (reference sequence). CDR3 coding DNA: TGTGCCTCGGACTCAACCGTAAACACTGAAGCTTTCTTT. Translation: CASDSTVNTEAFF.

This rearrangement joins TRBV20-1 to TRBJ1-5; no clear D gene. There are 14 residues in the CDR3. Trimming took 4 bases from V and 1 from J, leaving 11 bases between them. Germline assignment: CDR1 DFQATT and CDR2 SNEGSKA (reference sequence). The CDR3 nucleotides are TGCAGTGCTACTCCGGGGAACAGCAATCAGCCCCAGCATTTT. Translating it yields CSATPGNSNQPQHF.

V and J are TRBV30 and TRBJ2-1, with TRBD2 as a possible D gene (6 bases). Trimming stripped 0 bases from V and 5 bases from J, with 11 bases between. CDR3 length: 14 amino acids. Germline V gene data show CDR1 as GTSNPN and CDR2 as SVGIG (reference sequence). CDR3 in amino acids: CAWSVFAGNNEQFF. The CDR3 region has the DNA TGTGCCTGGAGTGTATTCGCGGGAAACAATGAGCAGTTCTTC.

CDR3 sequence: CASSNTGEQFF. The CDR3 bases are TGTGCCAGCAGTAACACAGGGGAGCAGTTCTTC. The V and J genes are TRBV25-1 and TRBJ2-1; D possibly corresponds to TRBD1 (6 bases). CDR3 size: 11 residues. V dropped 5 bases and J dropped 10 bases, with 9 bases sitting between them. Looked up from germline, CDR1 is MGHDK and CDR2 is SYGVNS.

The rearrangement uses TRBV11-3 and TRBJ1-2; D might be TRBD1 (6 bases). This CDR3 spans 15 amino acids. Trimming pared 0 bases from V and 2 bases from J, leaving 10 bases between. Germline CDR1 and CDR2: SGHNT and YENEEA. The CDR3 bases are TGTGCCAGCAGCTTAGACCGCGACAGGAACTATGGCTACACCTTC. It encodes CASSLDRDRNYGYTF. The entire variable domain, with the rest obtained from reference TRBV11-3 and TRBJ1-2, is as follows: EAGVVQSPRYKIIEKKQPVAFWCNPISGHNTLYWYLQNLGQGPELLIRYENEEAVDDSQLPKDRFSAERLKGVDSTLKIQPAELGDSAVYLCASSLDRDRNYGYTFGSGTRLTVV.

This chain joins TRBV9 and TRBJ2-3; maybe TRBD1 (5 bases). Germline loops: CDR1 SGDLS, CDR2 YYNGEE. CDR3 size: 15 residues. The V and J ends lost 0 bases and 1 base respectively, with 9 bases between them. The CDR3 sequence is CASSVDQGRTDTQYF. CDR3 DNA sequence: TGTGCCAGCAGCGTAGATCAGGGTCGCACAGATACGCAGTATTTT.

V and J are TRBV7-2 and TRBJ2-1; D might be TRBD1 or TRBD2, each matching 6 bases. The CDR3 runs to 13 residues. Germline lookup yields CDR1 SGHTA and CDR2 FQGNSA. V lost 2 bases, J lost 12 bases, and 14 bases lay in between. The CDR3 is CASSLRGAPWQFF. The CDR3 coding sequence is TGTGCCAGCAGCTTAAGGGGGGCGCCTTGGCAGTTCTTC.

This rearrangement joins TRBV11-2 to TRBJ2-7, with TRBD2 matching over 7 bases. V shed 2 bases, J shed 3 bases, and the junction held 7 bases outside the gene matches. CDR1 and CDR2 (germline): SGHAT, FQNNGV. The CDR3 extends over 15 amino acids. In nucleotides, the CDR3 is TGTGCCAGCAGCTTATTTGCGGGAGAAGGCTACGAGCAGTACTTC. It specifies CASSLFAGEGYEQYF.

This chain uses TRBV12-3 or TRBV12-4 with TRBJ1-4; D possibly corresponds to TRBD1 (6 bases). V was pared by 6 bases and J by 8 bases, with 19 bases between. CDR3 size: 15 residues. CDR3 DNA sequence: TGTGCCAGCAGGATAAGACAGGAGGGAGGGGAAAAACTGTTTTTT. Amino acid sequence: CASRIRQEGGEKLFF.

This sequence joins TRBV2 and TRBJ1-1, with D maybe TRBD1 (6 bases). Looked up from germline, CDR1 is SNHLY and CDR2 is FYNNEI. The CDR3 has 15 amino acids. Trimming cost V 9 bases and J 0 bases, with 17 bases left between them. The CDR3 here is CASTPRTVMNTEAFF. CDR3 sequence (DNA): TGTGCCAGTACTCCAAGGACAGTAATGAACACTGAAGCTTTCTTT.

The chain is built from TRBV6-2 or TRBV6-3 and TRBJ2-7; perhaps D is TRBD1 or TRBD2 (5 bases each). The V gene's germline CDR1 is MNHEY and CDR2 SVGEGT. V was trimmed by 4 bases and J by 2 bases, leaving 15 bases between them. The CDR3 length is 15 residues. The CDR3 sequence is CASSFTGTKAYEQYF. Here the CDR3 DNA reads TGTGCCAGCAGTTTCACCGGGACCAAGGCCTACGAGCAGTACTTC.

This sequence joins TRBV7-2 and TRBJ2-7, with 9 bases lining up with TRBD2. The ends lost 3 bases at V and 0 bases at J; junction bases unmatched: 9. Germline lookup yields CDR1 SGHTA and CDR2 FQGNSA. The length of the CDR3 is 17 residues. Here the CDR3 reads CASSFVTSGLYSYEQYF. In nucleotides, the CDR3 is TGTGCCAGCAGCTTTGTAACTAGCGGGCTATACTCCTACGAGCAGTACTTC.

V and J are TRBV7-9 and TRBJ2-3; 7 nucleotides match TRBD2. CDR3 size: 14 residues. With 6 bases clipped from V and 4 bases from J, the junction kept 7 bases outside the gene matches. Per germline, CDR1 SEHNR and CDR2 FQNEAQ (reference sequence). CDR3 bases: TGTGCCAGCAGGGGAGGGGCTCGCGCAGATACGCAGTATTTT. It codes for CASRGGARADTQYF. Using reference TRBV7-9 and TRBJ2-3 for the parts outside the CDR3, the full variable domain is DTGVSQNPRHKITKRGQNVTFRCDPISEHNRLYWYRQTLGQGPEFLTYFQNEAQLEKSRLLSDRFSAERPKGSFSTLEIQRTEQGDSAMYLCASRGGARADTQYFGPGTRLTVL.

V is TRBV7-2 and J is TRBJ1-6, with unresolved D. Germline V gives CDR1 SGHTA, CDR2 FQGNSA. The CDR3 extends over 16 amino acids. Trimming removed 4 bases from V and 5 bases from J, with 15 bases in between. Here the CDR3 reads CASSSPWGRNNSPLHF. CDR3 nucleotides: TGTGCCAGCAGCTCCCCCTGGGGAAGGAATAATTCACCCCTCCACTTT.

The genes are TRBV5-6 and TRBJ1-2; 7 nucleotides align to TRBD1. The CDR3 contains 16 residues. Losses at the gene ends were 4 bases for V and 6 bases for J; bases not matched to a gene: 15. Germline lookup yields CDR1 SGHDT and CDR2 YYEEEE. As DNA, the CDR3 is TGTGCCAGCAGCGCGGGGGTAGACAGGGCGAGGGATGGCTACACCTTC. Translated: CASSAGVDRARDGYTF.

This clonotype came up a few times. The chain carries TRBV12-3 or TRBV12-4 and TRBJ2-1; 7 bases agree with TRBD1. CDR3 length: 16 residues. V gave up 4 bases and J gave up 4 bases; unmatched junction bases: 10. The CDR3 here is CASSSFSGTAYNEQFF. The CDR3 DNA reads TGTGCCAGCAGTTCCTTCTCCGGGACAGCGTACAATGAGCAGTTCTTC.

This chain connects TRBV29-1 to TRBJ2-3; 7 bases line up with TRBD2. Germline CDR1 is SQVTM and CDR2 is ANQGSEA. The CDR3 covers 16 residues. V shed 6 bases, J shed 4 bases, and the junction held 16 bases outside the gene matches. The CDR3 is CSVPRGGRASADTQYF. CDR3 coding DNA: TGCAGCGTCCCTCGGGGTGGGAGGGCCTCCGCAGATACGCAGTATTTT.

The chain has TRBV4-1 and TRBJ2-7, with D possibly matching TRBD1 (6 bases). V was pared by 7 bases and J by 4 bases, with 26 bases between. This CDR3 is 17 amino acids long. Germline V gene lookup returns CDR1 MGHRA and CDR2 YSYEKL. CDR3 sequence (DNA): TGCGCCAGCATCCAGACGATTCCGGTACAGGGAGTGTACGAGCAGTACTTC. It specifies CASIQTIPVQGVYEQYF.